These 8 T cell receptor beta chains were all obtained from the same sample, sequenced in a study of vaccination and CD4 T cells after COVID-19 (dated 2022 in TCRdb). The treatment or condition label on this specimen signifies: roughly nine-day PBMC culture with coronavirus spike peptide pools or control peptides (ViraFEST assay). These receptors' targets are unknown. Receptors were amplified or captured by PCR. TCRdb lists the instrument as Illumina iSeq 100. TCR sequencing of DNA from cultured CD4+ T cells used the Oncomine TCR Beta short-read assay at the Johns Hopkins FTIC core. The public reads were quality trimmed at Q25 with fastp and then assembled into clones with MiXCR by TCRdb, keeping productive beta chains. Records with the same CDR3 protein are collapsed into one entry carrying the most frequent genes and DNA. The sample table records around 10,000 distinct CDR3 sequences; about 49% of these occur just once. The ten top clones hold roughly 18% of the sample.

The sequenced sample consisted of CD4+ T cells from blood, cultured in vitro. All receptors derive from a human donor who had recovered from COVID-19.

The sample holds a few counts of this clonotype. This chain uses TRBV7-3 with TRBJ2-2; D unresolved. CDR3 length equals 17 residues. The V end lost 5 bases, the J end lost 1 base, and 17 bases lay between the germline ends. The germline gives CDR1 SGHTA, CDR2 FQGTGA. For the CDR3, the DNA is TGTGCCAGCAGCCCCCCCCCCTCGCAGGAGAACACCGGGGAGCTGTTTTTT. Its translation: CASSPPPSQENTGELFF. Complete variable domain (other parts from reference TRBV7-3 and TRBJ2-2): GAGVSQTPSNKVTEKGKYVELRCDPISGHTALYWYRQSLGQGPEFLIYFQGTGAADDSGLPNDRFFAVRPEGSVSTLKIQRTERGDSAVYLCASSPPPSQENTGELFFGEGSRLTVL.

The chain links TRBV6-1 to TRBJ1-1, with D perhaps matching TRBD1 (5 bases). In germline, CDR1 is MNHNS, CDR2 SASEGT. Trimming removed 8 bases from V and 9 bases from J, with 19 bases in between. The CDR3 spans 13 residues. The CDR3 bases are TGTGCCAGCTCCCTCAGAGTTGGGGGTAAAGCTTTCTTT. It yields the protein CASSLRVGGKAFF.

The V gene is TRBV7-2, the J gene TRBJ1-2; D gene unclear. Germline values: CDR1 SGHTA, CDR2 FQGNSA. This CDR3 contains 15 residues. V lost 8 bases to trimming and J lost 0 bases, with 16 bases between them. CDR3 in amino acids: CASGPRQAANYGYTF. CDR3 DNA sequence: TGTGCCAGCGGACCCCGGCAGGCGGCTAACTATGGCTACACCTTC.

This clonotype was recorded a few times. The chain has TRBV20-1 and TRBJ1-1; 7 nucleotides line up with TRBD1. This CDR3 region has 15 residues. Germline CDR1 is DFQATT and CDR2 is SNEGSKA (reference sequence). The V and J ends lost 5 bases and 0 bases, in that order; junction bases with no gene match: 9. The CDR3: CSAQDPTGMNTEAFF. The DNA of the CDR3 is TGCAGTGCTCAGGATCCGACAGGGATGAACACTGAAGCTTTCTTT.

The chain carries TRBV7-3 and TRBJ2-2; D ambiguous. Germline values: CDR1 SGHTA, CDR2 FQGTGA. The CDR3 length is 14 residues. The V and J ends lost 5 bases and 3 bases respectively, with 10 bases between them. The CDR3, as DNA: TGTGCCAGCAGCCCACGGGTCTACACCGGGGAGCTGTTTTTT. Translating gives CASSPRVYTGELFF.

The CDR3 DNA sequence: TGTGCCAGCAGTTGGGACAGCGAATCCTACGAGCAGTACTTC. Protein sequence: CASSWDSESYEQYF. The chain is built from TRBV27 and TRBJ2-7; TRBD1 agrees at 7 bases. Germline CDR1 and CDR2: MNHEY and SMNVEV (reference sequence). V trimming: 4 bases; J trimming: 1 base; junction bases outside the gene matches: 4. The CDR3 extends over 14 amino acids.

This clonotype was counted only a few times. The chain uses TRBV20-1 and TRBJ2-7; D is perhaps TRBD1 or TRBD2 (5 bases each). The CDR3 extends over 15 amino acids. Deletions cut 0 bases from V and 6 bases from J, with 18 bases between. The germline V gene encodes CDR1 DFQATT and CDR2 SNEGSKA (reference sequence). CDR3 bases: TGCAGTGCTAGAGAGGGGCTAGCTGCTATTGGCGAGCAGTACTTC. It yields the protein CSAREGLAAIGEQYF.

This chain connects TRBV7-2 to TRBJ2-3; D gene ambiguous. From germline, CDR1 is SGHTA and CDR2 FQGNSA. V lost 5 bases and J lost 6, with 9 bases in between. The CDR3 totals 12 residues. As DNA, the CDR3 is TGTGCCAGCAGCCCTAGTCGGGATACGCAGTATTTT. Its protein product is CASSPSRDTQYF.